A single sample is the source of the 2 T cell receptor beta chains below, sequenced in a study of T-cell memory formation after mild COVID-19. Using its own MiXCR run on the 5' RACE reads, TCRdb lists one record per CDR3 protein. The sample contains 200,000 to 300,000 distinct CDR3 sequences, roughly 17% of which appear only once. Input material: PBMCs or a T cell subset sorted from them (not recorded which). These receptors originate from a man younger than 35 who had mild COVID-19 (a few samples of this study predate the infection). Cell type and time point are not known.

The table lists this clonotype with many counts. The CDR3 spells CASSGPGGEQYF. As DNA, the CDR3 is TGTGCCAGCAGCGGACCCGGCGGAGAGCAGTACTTC. The genes are TRBV5-6 and TRBJ2-7; D gene ambiguous. Trimming removed 4 bases at V and 7 bases at J, with 12 bases between. The CDR3 runs 12 residues. From germline, CDR1 is SGHDT and CDR2 YYEEEE.

This clonotype has more than one count but fewer than ten. The genes are TRBV20-1 and TRBJ2-7, with 9 bases that match TRBD2. This CDR3 is built from 15 residues. Germline loops: CDR1 DFQATT, CDR2 SNEGSKA (reference sequence). V lost 0 bases to trimming and J lost 4 bases; unmatched junction nucleotides: 7. The CDR3 loop is CSARDPSGGKYEQYF. The CDR3 region has the DNA TGCAGTGCTAGAGACCCAAGCGGGGGGAAGTACGAGCAGTACTTC.